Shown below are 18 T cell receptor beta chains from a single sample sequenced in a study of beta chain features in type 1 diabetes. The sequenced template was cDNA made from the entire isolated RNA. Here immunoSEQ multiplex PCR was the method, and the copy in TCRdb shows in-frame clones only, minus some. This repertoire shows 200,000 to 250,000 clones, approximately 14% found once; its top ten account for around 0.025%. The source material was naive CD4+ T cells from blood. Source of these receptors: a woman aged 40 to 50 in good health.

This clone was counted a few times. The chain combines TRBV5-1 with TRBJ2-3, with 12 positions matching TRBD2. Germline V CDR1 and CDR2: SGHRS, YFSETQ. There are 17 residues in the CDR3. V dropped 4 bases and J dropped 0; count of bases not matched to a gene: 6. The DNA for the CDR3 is TGCGCCAGCAGCATTAGACTAGCGGGAGCTAGCACAGATACGCAGTATTTT. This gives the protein CASSIRLAGASTDTQYF.

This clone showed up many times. CDR3 in DNA: TGTGCCAGCAGCTTGGGGGAGGTTGAGCAGTTCTTC. Its translation is CASSLGEVEQFF. This sequence joins TRBV5-4 and TRBJ2-1; a possible D gene is TRBD2 (6 bases). Trimming removed 0 bases at V and 9 bases at J, with 7 bases between. This CDR3 is built from 12 residues. Germline V gene data show CDR1 as SGHNT and CDR2 as YYREEE (reference sequence).

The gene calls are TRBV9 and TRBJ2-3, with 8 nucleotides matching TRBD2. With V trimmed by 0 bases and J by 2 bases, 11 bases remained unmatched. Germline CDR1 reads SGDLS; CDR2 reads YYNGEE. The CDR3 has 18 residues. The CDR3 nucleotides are TGTGCCAGCAGCGTAGGCGCGGGGGGTCTCCCATACACAGATACGCAGTATTTT. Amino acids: CASSVGAGGLPYTDTQYF.

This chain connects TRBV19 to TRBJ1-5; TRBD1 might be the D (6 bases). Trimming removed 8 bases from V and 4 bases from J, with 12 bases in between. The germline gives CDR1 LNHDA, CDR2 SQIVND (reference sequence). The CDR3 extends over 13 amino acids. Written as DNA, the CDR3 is TGTGCCAGTGCGACAGGCCCTAATCAGCCCCAGCATTTT. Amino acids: CASATGPNQPQHF.

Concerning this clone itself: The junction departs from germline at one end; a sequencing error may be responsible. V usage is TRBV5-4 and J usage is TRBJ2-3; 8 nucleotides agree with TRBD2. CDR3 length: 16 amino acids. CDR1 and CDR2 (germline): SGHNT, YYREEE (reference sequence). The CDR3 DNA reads TGCGCCAGCAGCCAAGCAAGTGCGGGGGGCTACCTTACGCAGTATTTT. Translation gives CASSQASAGGYLTQYF.

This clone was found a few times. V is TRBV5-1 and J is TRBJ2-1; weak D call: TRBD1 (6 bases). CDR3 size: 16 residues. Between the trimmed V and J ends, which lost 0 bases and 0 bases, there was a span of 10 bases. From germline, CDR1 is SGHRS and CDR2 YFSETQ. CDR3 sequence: CASSLGDISSYNEQFF. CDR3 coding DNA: TGCGCCAGCAGCTTGGGGGACATAAGCTCCTACAATGAGCAGTTCTTC.

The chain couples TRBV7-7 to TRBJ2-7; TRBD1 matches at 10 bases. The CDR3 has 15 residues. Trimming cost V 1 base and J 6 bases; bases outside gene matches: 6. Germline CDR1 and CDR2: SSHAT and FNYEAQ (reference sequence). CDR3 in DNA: TGTGCCAGCAGCTTAGGGACAGGGGGTCTCTCCGAGCAGTACTTC. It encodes CASSLGTGGLSEQYF.

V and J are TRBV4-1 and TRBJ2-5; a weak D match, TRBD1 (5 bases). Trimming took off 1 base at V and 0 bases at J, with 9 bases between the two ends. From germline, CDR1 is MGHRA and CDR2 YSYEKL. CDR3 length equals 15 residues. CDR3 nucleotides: TGCGCCAGCAGCCAAGCACCGACAGACCAAGAGACCCAGTACTTC. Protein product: CASSQAPTDQETQYF.

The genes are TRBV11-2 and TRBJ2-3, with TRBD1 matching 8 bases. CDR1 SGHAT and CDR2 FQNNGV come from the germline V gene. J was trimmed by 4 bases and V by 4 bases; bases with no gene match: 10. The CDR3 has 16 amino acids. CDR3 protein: CASSSRGQGLPDTQYF. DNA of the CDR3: TGTGCCAGCAGCTCCAGGGGGCAGGGTCTACCAGATACGCAGTATTTT.

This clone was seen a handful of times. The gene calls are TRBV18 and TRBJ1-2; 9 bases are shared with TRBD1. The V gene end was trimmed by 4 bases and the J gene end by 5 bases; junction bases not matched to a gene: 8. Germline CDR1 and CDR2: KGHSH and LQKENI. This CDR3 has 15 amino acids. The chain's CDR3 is CASSQRQGVGYGYTF. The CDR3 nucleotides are TGTGCCAGCTCACAAAGACAGGGGGTTGGATATGGCTACACCTTC.

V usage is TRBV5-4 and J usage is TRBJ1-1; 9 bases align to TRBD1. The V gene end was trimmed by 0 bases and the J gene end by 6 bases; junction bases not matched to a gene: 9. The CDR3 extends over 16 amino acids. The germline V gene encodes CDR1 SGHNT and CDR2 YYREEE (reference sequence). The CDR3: CASSLDGTGKGAEAFF. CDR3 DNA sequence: TGTGCCAGCAGCTTGGACGGGACAGGGAAGGGCGCTGAAGCTTTCTTT.

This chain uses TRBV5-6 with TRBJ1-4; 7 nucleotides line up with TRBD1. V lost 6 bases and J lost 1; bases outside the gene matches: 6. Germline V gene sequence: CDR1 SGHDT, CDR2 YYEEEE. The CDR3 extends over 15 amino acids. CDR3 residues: CASNEGAGTNEKLFF. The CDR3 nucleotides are TGTGCCAGCAATGAGGGGGCTGGAACTAATGAAAAACTGTTTTTT.

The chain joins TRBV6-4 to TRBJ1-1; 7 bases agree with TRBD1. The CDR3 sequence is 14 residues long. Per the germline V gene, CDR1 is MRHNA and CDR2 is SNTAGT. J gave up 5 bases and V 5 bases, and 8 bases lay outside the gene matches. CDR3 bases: TGTGCCAGCAGTCCGGACAGGTCGGGAACTGAAGCTTTCTTT. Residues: CASSPDRSGTEAFF.

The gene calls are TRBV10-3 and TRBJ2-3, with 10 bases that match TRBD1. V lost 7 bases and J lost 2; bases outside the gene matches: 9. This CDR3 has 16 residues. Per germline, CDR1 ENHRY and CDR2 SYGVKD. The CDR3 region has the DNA TGTGCCATCACTGCCGCCGGGACAGGGGACACAGATACGCAGTATTTT. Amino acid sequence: CAITAAGTGDTDTQYF.

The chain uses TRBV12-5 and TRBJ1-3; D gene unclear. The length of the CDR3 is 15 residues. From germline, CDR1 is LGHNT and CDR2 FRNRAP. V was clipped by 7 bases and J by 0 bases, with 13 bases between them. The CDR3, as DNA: TGTGCTAGTGCCATCGGGGTTCTCTCTGGAAACACCATATATTTT. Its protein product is CASAIGVLSGNTIYF.

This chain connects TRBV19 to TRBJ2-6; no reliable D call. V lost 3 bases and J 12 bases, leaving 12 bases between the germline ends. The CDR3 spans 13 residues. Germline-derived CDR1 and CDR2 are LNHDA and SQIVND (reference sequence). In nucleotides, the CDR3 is TGTGCCAGTAGTATCCGCGCGCCCGTCGTCCTGACTTTC. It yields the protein CASSIRAPVVLTF.

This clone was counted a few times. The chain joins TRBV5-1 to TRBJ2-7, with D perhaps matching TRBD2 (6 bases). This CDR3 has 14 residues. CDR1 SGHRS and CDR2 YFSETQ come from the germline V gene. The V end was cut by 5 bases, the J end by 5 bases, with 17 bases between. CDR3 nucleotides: TGCGCCAGCAGGTTTGGAGGGTTAGCGGACGAGCAGTACTTC. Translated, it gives CASRFGGLADEQYF.

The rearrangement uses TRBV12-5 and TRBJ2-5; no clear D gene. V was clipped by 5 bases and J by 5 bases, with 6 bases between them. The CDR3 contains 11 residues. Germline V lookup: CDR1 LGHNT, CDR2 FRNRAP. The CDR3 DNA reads TGTGCTAGTGGTCCGAGGGAGACCCAGTACTTC. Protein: CASGPRETQYF. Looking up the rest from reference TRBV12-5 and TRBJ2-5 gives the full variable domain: DARVTQTPRHKVTEMGQEVTMRCQPILGHNTVFWYRQTMMQGLELLAYFRNRAPLDDSGMPKDRFSAEMPDATLATLKIQPSEPRDSAVYFCASGPRETQYFGPGTRLLVL.